These T cell receptor beta chains were read from a single sample in a study of OX40 agonist ivuxolimab in advanced cancers. Data came from immunoSEQ multiplex PCR; TCRdb stores just in-frame clones and leaves some out. In the table there are approximately 77,000 clones, around 80% of which are singletons. Specimen: CD4+ or CD8+ T cells sorted from blood, collected in a trial of the OX40 agonist ivuxolimab. These receptors originate from an adult with an advanced solid tumor such as melanoma, head and neck, liver or kidney cancer. The CDR3 runs from the conserved cysteine through the conserved F or W. Fields, in order: V gene, D gene, clone size, J gene, CDR3 protein, CDR3 DNA. A D gene is named only where the DNA matches it firmly. Expanded clones are given a class, and other clones once, few, many or no size at all.

v_call: TRBV5-1
d_call: TRBD1
clone_size: .
j_call: TRBJ2-7
cdr3_aa: CASSLGTAVYEQYF
cdr3_nt: TGCGCCAGCAGCTTAGGGACAGCGGTATACGAGCAGTACTTC

v_call: TRBV7-3
d_call: TRBD2
clone_size: .
j_call: TRBJ2-3
cdr3_aa: CASSPGTSGGNTQYF
cdr3_nt: TGTGCCAGCAGCCCCGGGACTAGCGGAGGGAATACGCAGTATTTT

v_call: TRBV21-1
d_call: .
clone_size: .
j_call: TRBJ2-7
cdr3_aa: CASTHEKILPETYEQYF
cdr3_nt: TGTGCCAGCACTCACGAAAAGATCCTCCCAGAGACCTACGAGCAGTACTTC

v_call: TRBV7-3
d_call: .
clone_size: .
j_call: TRBJ1-1
cdr3_aa: CASSLTQNTEAFF
cdr3_nt: TGTGCCAGCAGCCTGACTCAGAACACTGAAGCTTTCTTT

v_call: TRBV28
d_call: TRBD1
clone_size: .
j_call: TRBJ2-5
cdr3_aa: CASRKGQIKETQYF
cdr3_nt: TGTGCCAGCCGCAAGGGACAGATTAAAGAGACCCAGTACTTC

v_call: TRBV19
d_call: .
clone_size: few
j_call: TRBJ2-3
cdr3_aa: CASRNRARGDTQYF
cdr3_nt: TGTGCCAGTAGGAACAGGGCTCGTGGAGATACGCAGTATTTT

v_call: TRBV5-4
d_call: .
clone_size: .
j_call: TRBJ2-7
cdr3_aa: CASSLTSHRGYEQYF
cdr3_nt: TGTGCCAGCAGCTTGACGAGTCATAGGGGCTACGAGCAGTACTTC

v_call: TRBV7-2
d_call: .
clone_size: .
j_call: TRBJ2-7
cdr3_aa: CASSLAPTSTLRDKSYEQYF
cdr3_nt: TGTGCCAGCAGCTTAGCGCCAACTTCCACTCTCCGGGACAAGTCCTACGAGCAGTACTTC

v_call: TRBV7-2
d_call: TRBD1
clone_size: .
j_call: TRBJ1-6
cdr3_aa: CASSYTGGNLSPLHF
cdr3_nt: TGTGCCAGCAGCTATACAGGGGGCAATCTTTCACCCCTCCACTTT

v_call: TRBV4-2
d_call: .
clone_size: .
j_call: TRBJ1-2
cdr3_aa: CASSPAEGYGYTF
cdr3_nt: TGTGCCAGCAGTCCTGCTGAGGGCTATGGCTACACCTTC

v_call: TRBV10-2
d_call: TRBD1
clone_size: .
j_call: TRBJ2-7
cdr3_aa: CASRLDRDSSYEQYF
cdr3_nt: TGCGCCAGCAGACTAGACAGGGATTCATCCTACGAGCAGTACTTC

v_call: TRBV29-1
d_call: .
clone_size: .
j_call: TRBJ1-2
cdr3_aa: CSVEESGADGYTF
cdr3_nt: TGCAGCGTTGAAGAATCGGGGGCGGATGGCTACACCTTC

v_call: TRBV21-1
d_call: .
clone_size: .
j_call: TRBJ2-5
cdr3_aa: CASSYPVGREGRGETQYF
cdr3_nt: TGTGCCAGCAGCTATCCAGTGGGCAGGGAAGGTCGAGGAGAGACCCAGTACTTC